The 32 T cell receptor beta chains below all came from one sample that was sequenced in a study of T cell changes during pregnancy in multiple sclerosis. Assay: immunoSEQ multiplex PCR; the TCRdb copy retains only in-frame clones and omits some. The table includes 45,000 to 70,000 clones, 92% detected once. This sample comprised CD4+ T cells from peripheral blood mononuclear cells, obtained after pregnancy. All receptors come from a female donor with multiple sclerosis, enrolled in a pregnancy study.

This sequence joins TRBV7-9 and TRBJ2-1; D is undetermined. The CDR3 spans 11 residues. V was trimmed by 3 bases and J by 8 bases, leaving 5 bases between them. The germline V gene has CDR1 SEHNR and CDR2 FQNEAQ (reference sequence). The CDR3 DNA follows: TGTGCCAGCAGCTTGGCGGATGAGCAGTTCTTC. As protein: CASSLADEQFF. The variable domain in full, with the rest retrieved from reference TRBV7-9 and TRBJ2-1, is DTGVSQNPRHKITKRGQNVTFRCDPISEHNRLYWYRQTLGQGPEFLTYFQNEAQLEKSRLLSDRFSAERPKGSFSTLEIQRTEQGDSAMYLCASSLADEQFFGPGTRLTVL.

The CDR3 here is CASSSLHRTIHEQYF. The CDR3 DNA follows: TGTGCCAGCAGCTCTCTCCACAGAACCATACACGAGCAGTACTTC. This chain uses TRBV12-1 with TRBJ2-7; TRBD1 is the table's D call and was not checked against the DNA. TRBV12-1 is an annotated pseudogene. The CDR3 consists of 15 residues.

The gene calls are TRBV5-6 and TRBJ1-2; 12 bases agree with TRBD1. This CDR3 is 16 amino acids long. Germline-derived CDR1 and CDR2 are SGHDT and YYEEEE. The junction had 4 bases not matched to a gene; V was cut back by 0 bases and J by 4 bases. CDR3 loop: CASSLVGQGALYGYTF. As DNA, the CDR3 is TGTGCCAGCAGCTTGGTGGGACAGGGGGCCCTCTATGGCTACACCTTC. Variable domain in full (rest from reference TRBV5-6 and TRBJ1-2): DAGVTQSPTHLIKTRGQQVTLRCSPKSGHDTVSWYQQALGQGPQFIFQYYEEEERQRGNFPDRFSGHQFPNYSSELNVNALLLGDSALYLCASSLVGQGALYGYTFGSGTRLTVV.

This chain connects TRBV6-5 to TRBJ2-2; D perhaps matches TRBD1 (5 bases). CDR3 length equals 14 residues. Trimming cost V 0 bases and J 3 bases, with 5 bases left between them. Germline values: CDR1 MNHEY, CDR2 SVGAGI. This chain's CDR3 is CASSYSGDTGELFF. The CDR3 coding sequence is TGTGCCAGCAGTTACTCAGGGGACACCGGGGAGCTGTTTTTT.

The J gene is TRBJ2-3, the V gene TRBV9; 7 positions match TRBD2. Trimming took 0 bases from V and 3 from J; bases not matched to a gene: 7. The germline V gene has CDR1 SGDLS and CDR2 YYNGEE. The length of the CDR3 is 16 residues. CDR3 protein: CASSVGGGGRTDTQYF. The CDR3 DNA reads TGTGCCAGCAGCGTAGGCGGCGGGGGAAGGACAGATACGCAGTATTTT.

CDR3 DNA sequence: TGTGCCAGCAGCGCGGTACAGGGGTACACAGATACGCAGTATTTT. Its protein is CASSAVQGYTDTQYF. The chain has TRBV7-9 and TRBJ2-3, with 7 nucleotides matching TRBD1. The CDR3 extends over 15 amino acids. Trimming removed 5 bases from V and 2 bases from J; junction bases left unmatched: 7. CDR1 and CDR2 (germline): SEHNR, FQNEAQ (reference sequence).

This clone is judged medium-sized. In DNA, the CDR3 is TGTGCCAGCGCCCTACAGGGTCCGAACACTGAAGCTTTCTTT. This sequence encodes CASALQGPNTEAFF. The V call is TRBV19, the J call TRBJ1-1; a weak D match, TRBD1 (6 bases). Per germline, CDR1 LNHDA and CDR2 SQIVND (reference sequence). Trimming pared 9 bases from V and 1 base from J, leaving 15 bases between. The CDR3 consists of 14 residues.

The chain combines TRBV29-1 with TRBJ2-7, with a possible D match to TRBD2 (7 bases). This CDR3 has 12 residues. With 7 bases removed from V and 5 bases from J, the gap between germline ends came to 15 bases. Germline lookup yields CDR1 SQVTM and CDR2 ANQGSEA. This chain's CDR3 is CSAGRGGDEQYF. CDR3 in DNA: TGCAGCGCCGGAAGGGGGGGGGACGAGCAGTACTTC.

The chain uses TRBV7-9 and TRBJ2-2, with 9 bases lining up with TRBD2. CDR1 SEHNR and CDR2 FQNEAQ come from the germline V gene (reference sequence). The V segment lost 2 bases and the J segment 1 base; nucleotides outside the gene matches: 2. This CDR3 contains 16 residues. The CDR3 DNA is TGTGCCAGCAGCTTAACAGCGGGGGGGAACACCGGGGAGCTGTTTTTT. This encodes CASSLTAGGNTGELFF.

The rearrangement links TRBV18 to TRBJ1-3; 8 positions match TRBD1. The V and J ends lost 5 bases and 0 bases, in that order; junction bases with no gene match: 6. The CDR3 is 16 residues long. Germline values: CDR1 KGHSH, CDR2 LQKENI. The CDR3 DNA sequence: TGTGCCAGCTCATTACGGGACAGGAGCTCTGGAAACACCATATATTTT. It specifies CASSLRDRSSGNTIYF.

The rearrangement joins TRBV15 to TRBJ1-1; maybe TRBD1 (6 bases). The CDR3 spans 16 residues. With 0 bases removed from V and 3 bases from J, the gap between germline ends came to 14 bases. The germline gives CDR1 LNHNV, CDR2 YYDKDF (reference sequence). For the CDR3, the DNA is TGTGCCACCAGCAGAGACCTAGGGGGTTTGGACACTGAAGCTTTCTTT. Amino acid sequence: CATSRDLGGLDTEAFF.

V gene TRBV18 combines with J gene TRBJ1-1, with TRBD1 matching over 10 bases. The ends lost 6 bases at V and 7 bases at J; junction bases unmatched: 8. In germline, CDR1 is KGHSH, CDR2 LQKENI. This CDR3 has 14 amino acids. CDR3 nucleotide sequence: TGTGCCAGCTCCCTGGGACAGGGGACCCTTGAAGCTTTCTTT. As protein: CASSLGQGTLEAFF. Variable domain in full (rest from reference TRBV18 and TRBJ1-1): NAGVMQNPRHLVRRRGQEARLRCSPMKGHSHVYWYRQLPEEGLKFMVYLQKENIIDESGMPKERFSAEFPKEGPSILRIQQVVRGDSAAYFCASSLGQGTLEAFFGQGTRLTVV.

This CDR3 is CASSQDMLSTEAFF. The CDR3 DNA follows: TGTGCCAGCAGCCAAGATATGCTATCAACTGAAGCTTTCTTT. J is TRBJ1-1 and V is TRBV4-2; D is undetermined. Germline CDR1 reads LGHNA; CDR2 reads YNFKEQ. V dropped 0 bases and J dropped 5 bases, with 10 bases sitting between them. This CDR3 region has 14 residues.

The CDR3 coding sequence is TGCGCCAGCAGCTTGGGGGGACAGGGCTACCAAGAGACCCAGTACTTC. Translation gives CASSLGGQGYQETQYF. The chain joins TRBV5-1 to TRBJ2-5, with 9 bases identical to TRBD1. This CDR3 is built from 16 residues. The germline V gene encodes CDR1 SGHRS and CDR2 YFSETQ. V shed 0 bases, J shed 0 bases, and the junction held 3 bases outside the gene matches.

The V and J genes are TRBV21-1 and TRBJ1-2. TRBV21-1 is assigned pseudogene status. The CDR3 length is 17 residues. CDR3 in amino acids: CASSSGSHDGLTNGYTF. The CDR3 nucleotides are TGTGCCAGCAGCTCCGGCAGTCACGACGGTTTAACTAATGGCTACACCTTC.

The gene calls are TRBV7-7 and TRBJ2-7; D unresolved. V gave up 5 bases and J gave up 0 bases, with 14 bases separating them. This CDR3 region has 15 residues. CDR1 SSHAT and CDR2 FNYEAQ come from the germline V gene (reference sequence). Here the CDR3 reads CASSRDIVSSYEQYF. The CDR3 bases are TGTGCCAGCAGCCGAGACATAGTCAGCTCCTACGAGCAGTACTTC.

This chain's CDR3 is CASSIKPEFFTEAFF. CDR3 in DNA: TGTGCCAGTAGTATAAAACCTGAGTTTTTCACTGAAGCTTTCTTT. This chain joins TRBV19 and TRBJ1-1; D gene uncertain. Germline V gene sequence: CDR1 LNHDA, CDR2 SQIVND (reference sequence). The CDR3 has 15 residues. V lost 2 bases, J lost 4 bases, and 14 bases lay in between.

The genes are TRBV7-9 and TRBJ1-2; 7 positions agree with TRBD1. Trimming cost V 5 bases and J 4 bases; bases outside gene matches: 4. The CDR3 spans 13 residues. In germline, CDR1 is SEHNR, CDR2 FQNEAQ (reference sequence). The CDR3, as DNA: TGTGCCAGCAGCCCCCGGACAGGCTATGGCTACACCTTC. It specifies CASSPRTGYGYTF.

This sequence joins TRBV12-5 and TRBJ2-2; possibly TRBD2 for D (6 bases). Germline values: CDR1 LGHNT, CDR2 FRNRAP. Trimming pared 6 bases from V and 8 bases from J, leaving 19 bases between. The length of the CDR3 is 15 residues. As DNA, the CDR3 is TGTGCTAGTGGCCCAGGGCAGCGGGCCACGGGGGAGCTGTTTTTT. It yields the protein CASGPGQRATGELFF.

The V call is TRBV5-4, the J call TRBJ2-5, with D possibly matching TRBD2 (7 bases). Germline CDR1 is SGHNT and CDR2 is YYREEE (reference sequence). V lost 1 base and J lost 0, with 13 bases in between. This CDR3 has 16 residues. The CDR3: CASSLWGGRYQETQYF. For the CDR3, the DNA is TGTGCCAGCAGCTTGTGGGGGGGGCGCTACCAAGAGACCCAGTACTTC.

This chain joins TRBV7-6 and TRBJ1-6, with no clear D. V was cut by 5 bases and J by 8 bases, with 22 bases left in between. The CDR3 is 17 amino acids. Germline V lookup: CDR1 SGHVS, CDR2 FNYEAQ. This CDR3 is CASSRLQVPSLDSPLHF. The CDR3 DNA reads TGTGCCAGCAGCCGCCTTCAGGTACCCAGCCTTGATTCACCCCTCCACTTT.

V gene TRBV5-1 combines with J gene TRBJ2-5; the match to TRBD2 covers 11 bases. Trimming cost V 9 bases and J 4 bases; bases outside gene matches: 14. CDR3 length equals 16 residues. Per the germline V gene, CDR1 is SGHRS and CDR2 is YFSETQ. CDR3 sequence: CATQASGGSVRETQYF. The CDR3 coding sequence is TGCGCCACCCAGGCTAGCGGGGGGTCCGTTAGAGAGACCCAGTACTTC.

The CDR3 loop is CASSFSRGLMAAFF. In DNA, the CDR3 is TGTGCCAGCAGCTTCAGCAGGGGGCTTATGGCCGCTTTCTTT. The chain links TRBV7-2 to TRBJ1-1; TRBD1 matches 8 bases. CDR1 SGHTA and CDR2 FQGNSA come from the germline V gene. V trimming: 3 bases; J trimming: 11 bases; junction bases outside the gene matches: 11. The CDR3 runs 14 residues.

The rearrangement uses TRBV14 and TRBJ2-1; D is undetermined. Per germline, CDR1 SGHDN and CDR2 FVKESK. This CDR3 has 15 residues. The V gene lost 2 bases and the J gene lost 9 bases, with 17 bases spanning the gap. The CDR3 DNA is TGTGCCAGCAGCCAATTAATCCAGAGAGGTGGTGAGCAGTTCTTC. This gives the protein CASSQLIQRGGEQFF.

There are a few counts of this clone. The chain carries TRBV5-6 and TRBJ1-1; D might be TRBD1 (5 bases). Between the trimmed V and J ends, which lost 3 bases and 2 bases, there was a span of 17 bases. The CDR3 is 16 amino acids. Looked up from germline, CDR1 is SGHDT and CDR2 is YYEEEE. The CDR3 region is CASSWVPETDNTEAFF. CDR3 DNA sequence: TGTGCCAGCAGCTGGGTCCCCGAGACAGACAACACTGAAGCTTTCTTT.

The chain links TRBV11-2 to TRBJ1-3; TRBD1 might be the D (5 bases). The CDR3 length is 15 residues. The germline V gene has CDR1 SGHAT and CDR2 FQNNGV. The ends were cut back, 5 bases at V and 4 bases at J, with 15 bases in the middle. Here the CDR3 DNA reads TGTGCCAGCAGCCCCGTTACGGGGGACGGAAACACCATATATTTT. The encoded protein is CASSPVTGDGNTIYF.

The V and J genes are TRBV30 and TRBJ2-4; unclear D gene. Germline V gives CDR1 GTSNPN, CDR2 SVGIG (reference sequence). The CDR3 contains 13 residues. Trimming shortened V by 7 bases and J by 1 base, and 11 bases separated the two germline ends. CDR3 coding DNA: TGTGCCTTCAGCTTGGAGGCCAAAAACATTCAGTACTTC. Protein sequence: CAFSLEAKNIQYF.

The chain is built from TRBV4-2 and TRBJ2-1, with 12 bases that match TRBD2. CDR3 length: 18 residues. J was trimmed by 5 bases and V by 5 bases; bases with no gene match: 13. Germline V lookup: CDR1 LGHNA, CDR2 YNFKEQ. The CDR3: CASSWVSASGGANNEQFF. CDR3 bases: TGTGCCAGCAGCTGGGTTTCGGCTAGCGGGGGGGCGAACAATGAGCAGTTCTTC.

The chain couples TRBV6-6 to TRBJ1-1; D is perhaps TRBD1 (5 bases). Germline V gives CDR1 MNHNY, CDR2 SVGAGI (reference sequence). The CDR3 loop spans 12 amino acids. Trimming took off 2 bases at V and 8 bases at J, with 9 bases between the two ends. The CDR3 DNA reads TGTGCCAGCAGTTACCCGCCAGGGGAAGCTTTCTTT. It yields the protein CASSYPPGEAFF.

The chain employs TRBV5-4 and TRBJ2-5; 12 positions match TRBD2. The CDR3 has 15 residues. V trimming: 4 bases; J trimming: 5 bases; junction bases outside the gene matches: 6. Germline values: CDR1 SGHNT, CDR2 YYREEE (reference sequence). The DNA of the CDR3 is TGTGCCAGCAGCCCCCGTGGGACTAGCGGGGAGACCCAGTACTTC. Translating it yields CASSPRGTSGETQYF.

This sequence joins TRBV5-4 and TRBJ2-2; 13 nucleotides line up with TRBD2. CDR3 length: 17 amino acids. CDR1 and CDR2 (germline): SGHNT, YYREEE (reference sequence). With V trimmed by 3 bases and J by 3 bases, 5 bases remained unmatched. CDR3 in amino acids: CASSSGLAGAYTGELFF. DNA for the CDR3: TGTGCCAGCAGCTCAGGACTAGCGGGGGCGTACACCGGGGAGCTGTTTTTT.

The chain is built from TRBV30 and TRBJ2-7, with 8 nucleotides matching TRBD2. From germline, CDR1 is GTSNPN and CDR2 SVGIG (reference sequence). The CDR3 contains 15 residues. V gave up 1 base and J gave up 4 bases; unmatched junction bases: 9. In nucleotides, the CDR3 is TGTGCCTGGAGTGGGGGGGCGGGGGGAATTTACGAGCAGTACTTC. Protein product: CAWSGGAGGIYEQYF. Full variable domain (outside the CDR3, taken from reference TRBV30 and TRBJ2-7): SQTIHQWPATLVQPVGSPLSLECTVEGTSNPNLYWYRQAAGRGLQLLFYSVGIGQISSEVPQNLSASRPQDRQFILSSKKLLLSDSGFYLCAWSGGAGGIYEQYFGPGTRLTVT.